This T cell receptor beta chain is drawn from a study of spatial heterogeneity in lung cancer. Overall study context: An average of more than ten raw reads was observed per unique TCR and UMI combination.

This clonotype showed up many times. What it binds is not known. Study-wide results and caveats: For expanded intratumoral alpha and beta TCRs, counts tracked tumor mutation counts.

Every individual TCR cDNA molecule carried its own unique molecular identifier, which allowed correction of PCR and sequencing errors. Using its own MiXCR run on the 5' RACE reads, TCRdb lists one record per CDR3 protein. Of around 8,100 distinct CDR3 sequences listed, approximately 12% are singletons. The time point was: sample taken at primary tumor resection. The sample was lung tumor tissue, taken at surgery. The TCR originated in a male donor with early-stage non-small cell lung cancer.

CDR3 in amino acids: CASSLETGLADTQYF. The CDR3 DNA reads as TGTGCCAGCAGCTTAGAAACCGGGCTAGCAGATACGCAGTATTTT. The genes are TRBV7-2 and TRBJ2-3; the D is unclear. This CDR3 comprises 15 residues. Trimming took off 1 base at V and 4 bases at J, with 12 bases between the two ends. Germline CDR1 is SGHTA and CDR2 is FQGNSA.